This record covers a single T cell receptor beta chain. Its antigen is as yet unknown. This entry belongs to a study of T cell responses to AZD1222 COVID-19 vaccine. Study overall: Second-dose schedules of about 4 or about 12 weeks were combined.

Study-level points and caveats: Most donors were white British and more were female, and clonal diversity was possibly underestimated. Among those given AZD1222, only 5 to 7 were seropositive at baseline. Reports say nearly half of spike-specific TCRs go after unmutated variant regions.

Sequenced by immunoSEQ multiplex PCR; TCRdb stores in-frame clones only, minus some. Of some 91,000 clones detected, 89% appear once; the ten largest clones hold 2.4%. CDR3 length equals 12 residues. From germline, CDR1 is LGHDT and CDR2 YNNKEL (reference sequence). Trimming left V 1 base short and J 3 bases short, with 4 bases between. This TCR was sampled from an adult in good health. The sequencing here drew on peripheral blood, taken on day 0 of AZD1222 vaccination. The rearrangement links TRBV3-1 (or the pseudogene TRBV3-2) to TRBJ2-7; no firm D call. CDR3 region: CASSQVFYEQYF. CDR3 bases: TGTGCCAGCAGCCAAGTTTTCTACGAGCAGTACTTC.